This is a list of T cell receptor beta chains from one sample in a study of cytomegalovirus exposure and HLA in healthy donors. This table comes from immunoSEQ multiplex PCR, and its TCRdb copy is limited to in-frame clones, with some not included. This table holds more than 150,000 clones, around 83% found once. The sequencing sample was made of PBMCs. The receptors were sampled from a man aged 50 to 59 in good health and CMV-seronegative. CDR3s include the opening cysteine and the closing phenylalanine or tryptophan. Fields, in order: D gene, clone size, V gene, J gene, CDR3 DNA, CDR3 protein. A D gene is named only where the DNA matches it firmly. Expanded clones get a size class; other rows say once, few or many, or leave the size out.

>NA|few|TRBV11-1|TRBJ2-3
TGTGCCAGCAGCCTTACAGGAGAGTTCACAGATACGCAGTATTTT
CASSLTGEFTDTQYF
>TRBD1|NA|TRBV19|TRBJ1-2
TGTGCCAGTAGTTCGACAGGGGGTGGCTACACCTTC
CASSSTGGGYTF
>TRBD2|NA|TRBV6-5|TRBJ2-7
TGTGCCAGCAGTCTAGCGGGGGGCTTCTACGAGCAGTACTTC
CASSLAGGFYEQYF
>NA|NA|TRBV7-9|TRBJ1-1
TGCGCCAGCAGCCCGGGGGAGGGATGGACTGAAGCTTTCTTT
CASSPGEGWTEAFF
>TRBD1|NA|TRBV6-1|TRBJ1-1
TGTGCCAGCAGTGATCGGACTGGGGGACAGATGGCTTTCTTT
CASSDRTGGQMAFF
>TRBD1|NA|TRBV2|TRBJ1-5
TGTGCCAGCAGTGAGGACAGGGGAGGATGGCCCCAGCATTTT
CASSEDRGGWPQHF
>NA|NA|TRBV9|TRBJ2-3
TGTGCCAGCAGCCCCAACAGGGGCACAGATACGCAGTATTTT
CASSPNRGTDTQYF
>NA|NA|TRBV5-1|TRBJ2-5
TGCGCCAGCGGAACCGGGGAACAGGGAAAAGAGACCCAGTACTTC
CASGTGEQGKETQYF
>TRBD1|NA|TRBV18|TRBJ1-2
TGTGCCAGCTCAAGGACAGGGTACAATGGCTACACCTTC
CASSRTGYNGYTF
>TRBD1|NA|TRBV7-3|TRBJ2-1
TGTGCCAGCAGCGCTCAGGGACAGGGGGCGTTTGAGCAGTTCTTC
CASSAQGQGAFEQFF
>TRBD2|NA|TRBV27|TRBJ2-3
TGTGCCAGCAGCTCTCTACTGAGGACTAGCGGAAGGAGCACAGATACGCAGTATTTT
CASSSLLRTSGRSTDTQYF
>NA|NA|TRBV7-3|TRBJ2-1
TGTGCCAGCAGCCGGGATGATGGTGAGCAGTTCTTC
CASSRDDGEQFF
>TRBD1|NA|TRBV7-3|TRBJ2-1
TGTGCCAGCAGTCGCGAACAGGGGTCCTACAATGAGCAGTTCTTC
CASSREQGSYNEQFF
>NA|NA|TRBV30|TRBJ2-5
TGTGCCTGGAGCGTGGGCGTCCAAGAGACCCAGTACTTC
CAWSVGVQETQYF
>NA|NA|TRBV18|TRBJ1-4
TGTGCCAGCCCACCACCCTCCCCGCTGCAGGAAAAACTGTTTTTT
CASPPPSPLQEKLFF
>NA|NA|TRBV4-1|TRBJ2-7
TGCGCCAGCAGCCAATCGATCTACTACGAGCAGTACTTC
CASSQSIYYEQYF
>NA|NA|TRBV7-9|TRBJ2-7
TGTTCCAGCAGCTTTCCCCGGGGTGAGCAGTACTTC
CSSSFPRGEQYF
>NA|NA|TRBV7-9|TRBJ2-7
TGTGCCAGCAGCTTAGCTATTTCTTCAGGCTACGAGCAGTACTTC
CASSLAISSGYEQYF
>TRBD2|NA|TRBV25-1|TRBJ2-2
TGTGCCAGCAGTGAATTGAGGGGGACTAGTGCGAACACCGGGGAGCTGTTTTTT
CASSELRGTSANTGELFF
>TRBD2|once|TRBV4-1|TRBJ2-1
TGCGCCAGCAGACTCGGGACTAGCGGATACAATGAGCAGTTCTTC
CASRLGTSGYNEQFF
>NA|NA|TRBV7-3|TRBJ2-6
TGTGCCAGCAGCTCCGCAGGGGTTCGAACCGGGGCCAACGTCCTGACTTTC
CASSSAGVRTGANVLTF
>NA|NA|TRBV28|TRBJ1-2
TGTGCCAGCAGTTTTGACCGGGGGGGGTATGGCTACACCTTC
CASSFDRGGYGYTF
>NA|NA|TRBV9|TRBJ2-7
TGTGCCAGCAGCCCCCACCTAGCGAGAGACTACGAGCAGTACTTC
CASSPHLARDYEQYF
>NA|NA|TRBV27|TRBJ2-3
TGTGCCAGCAGCCTGGCTAGCCCTACAGATACGCAGTATTTT
CASSLASPTDTQYF
>NA|few|TRBV5-6|TRBJ2-1
TGTGCCAGCAGCCTACTACCGCGCGGGCAGTTCTTC
CASSLLPRGQFF
>TRBD1|NA|TRBV2|TRBJ2-2
TGTGCCAGCAGTGGACGGGACAGGGGATCCGGGGAGCTGTTTTTT
CASSGRDRGSGELFF
>NA|NA|TRBV18|TRBJ1-5
TGTGCCAGCTCACCACGGGCGAGCAATCAGCCCCAGCATTTT
CASSPRASNQPQHF
>TRBD1|once|TRBV28|TRBJ1-6
TGTGCCACCCAGGGGGGACCCCTAGGGAATTCACCCCTCCACTTT
CATQGGPLGNSPLHF
>NA|NA|TRBV5-1|TRBJ2-1
TGCGCCAGCAGCTGGCGCGGGTGGGATGAGCAGTTCTTC
CASSWRGWDEQFF